This TCR beta chain comes out of a study of cytomegalovirus exposure and HLA in healthy donors. The PCR ran on 60 Vbeta and 13 Jbeta primers. TCRdb's copy holds only in-frame clones and misses some; the assay was immunoSEQ multiplex PCR. Among over 35,000 clones listed, approximately 75% were seen once. Germline V gene data show CDR1 as GTSNPN and CDR2 as SVGIG (reference sequence). The CDR3 contains 12 residues. Trimming shortened V by 8 bases and J by 2 bases, and 12 bases separated the two germline ends. The source material was PBMCs. The TCR comes from a man between 40 and 49 years old in good health and CMV-seronegative. The J gene is TRBJ1-2, the V gene TRBV30; weak D call: TRBD1 (5 bases). The CDR3 coding sequence is TGTGCCCTCCAAAAGGGGAACTATGGCTACACCTTC. Its translation is CALQKGNYGYTF.